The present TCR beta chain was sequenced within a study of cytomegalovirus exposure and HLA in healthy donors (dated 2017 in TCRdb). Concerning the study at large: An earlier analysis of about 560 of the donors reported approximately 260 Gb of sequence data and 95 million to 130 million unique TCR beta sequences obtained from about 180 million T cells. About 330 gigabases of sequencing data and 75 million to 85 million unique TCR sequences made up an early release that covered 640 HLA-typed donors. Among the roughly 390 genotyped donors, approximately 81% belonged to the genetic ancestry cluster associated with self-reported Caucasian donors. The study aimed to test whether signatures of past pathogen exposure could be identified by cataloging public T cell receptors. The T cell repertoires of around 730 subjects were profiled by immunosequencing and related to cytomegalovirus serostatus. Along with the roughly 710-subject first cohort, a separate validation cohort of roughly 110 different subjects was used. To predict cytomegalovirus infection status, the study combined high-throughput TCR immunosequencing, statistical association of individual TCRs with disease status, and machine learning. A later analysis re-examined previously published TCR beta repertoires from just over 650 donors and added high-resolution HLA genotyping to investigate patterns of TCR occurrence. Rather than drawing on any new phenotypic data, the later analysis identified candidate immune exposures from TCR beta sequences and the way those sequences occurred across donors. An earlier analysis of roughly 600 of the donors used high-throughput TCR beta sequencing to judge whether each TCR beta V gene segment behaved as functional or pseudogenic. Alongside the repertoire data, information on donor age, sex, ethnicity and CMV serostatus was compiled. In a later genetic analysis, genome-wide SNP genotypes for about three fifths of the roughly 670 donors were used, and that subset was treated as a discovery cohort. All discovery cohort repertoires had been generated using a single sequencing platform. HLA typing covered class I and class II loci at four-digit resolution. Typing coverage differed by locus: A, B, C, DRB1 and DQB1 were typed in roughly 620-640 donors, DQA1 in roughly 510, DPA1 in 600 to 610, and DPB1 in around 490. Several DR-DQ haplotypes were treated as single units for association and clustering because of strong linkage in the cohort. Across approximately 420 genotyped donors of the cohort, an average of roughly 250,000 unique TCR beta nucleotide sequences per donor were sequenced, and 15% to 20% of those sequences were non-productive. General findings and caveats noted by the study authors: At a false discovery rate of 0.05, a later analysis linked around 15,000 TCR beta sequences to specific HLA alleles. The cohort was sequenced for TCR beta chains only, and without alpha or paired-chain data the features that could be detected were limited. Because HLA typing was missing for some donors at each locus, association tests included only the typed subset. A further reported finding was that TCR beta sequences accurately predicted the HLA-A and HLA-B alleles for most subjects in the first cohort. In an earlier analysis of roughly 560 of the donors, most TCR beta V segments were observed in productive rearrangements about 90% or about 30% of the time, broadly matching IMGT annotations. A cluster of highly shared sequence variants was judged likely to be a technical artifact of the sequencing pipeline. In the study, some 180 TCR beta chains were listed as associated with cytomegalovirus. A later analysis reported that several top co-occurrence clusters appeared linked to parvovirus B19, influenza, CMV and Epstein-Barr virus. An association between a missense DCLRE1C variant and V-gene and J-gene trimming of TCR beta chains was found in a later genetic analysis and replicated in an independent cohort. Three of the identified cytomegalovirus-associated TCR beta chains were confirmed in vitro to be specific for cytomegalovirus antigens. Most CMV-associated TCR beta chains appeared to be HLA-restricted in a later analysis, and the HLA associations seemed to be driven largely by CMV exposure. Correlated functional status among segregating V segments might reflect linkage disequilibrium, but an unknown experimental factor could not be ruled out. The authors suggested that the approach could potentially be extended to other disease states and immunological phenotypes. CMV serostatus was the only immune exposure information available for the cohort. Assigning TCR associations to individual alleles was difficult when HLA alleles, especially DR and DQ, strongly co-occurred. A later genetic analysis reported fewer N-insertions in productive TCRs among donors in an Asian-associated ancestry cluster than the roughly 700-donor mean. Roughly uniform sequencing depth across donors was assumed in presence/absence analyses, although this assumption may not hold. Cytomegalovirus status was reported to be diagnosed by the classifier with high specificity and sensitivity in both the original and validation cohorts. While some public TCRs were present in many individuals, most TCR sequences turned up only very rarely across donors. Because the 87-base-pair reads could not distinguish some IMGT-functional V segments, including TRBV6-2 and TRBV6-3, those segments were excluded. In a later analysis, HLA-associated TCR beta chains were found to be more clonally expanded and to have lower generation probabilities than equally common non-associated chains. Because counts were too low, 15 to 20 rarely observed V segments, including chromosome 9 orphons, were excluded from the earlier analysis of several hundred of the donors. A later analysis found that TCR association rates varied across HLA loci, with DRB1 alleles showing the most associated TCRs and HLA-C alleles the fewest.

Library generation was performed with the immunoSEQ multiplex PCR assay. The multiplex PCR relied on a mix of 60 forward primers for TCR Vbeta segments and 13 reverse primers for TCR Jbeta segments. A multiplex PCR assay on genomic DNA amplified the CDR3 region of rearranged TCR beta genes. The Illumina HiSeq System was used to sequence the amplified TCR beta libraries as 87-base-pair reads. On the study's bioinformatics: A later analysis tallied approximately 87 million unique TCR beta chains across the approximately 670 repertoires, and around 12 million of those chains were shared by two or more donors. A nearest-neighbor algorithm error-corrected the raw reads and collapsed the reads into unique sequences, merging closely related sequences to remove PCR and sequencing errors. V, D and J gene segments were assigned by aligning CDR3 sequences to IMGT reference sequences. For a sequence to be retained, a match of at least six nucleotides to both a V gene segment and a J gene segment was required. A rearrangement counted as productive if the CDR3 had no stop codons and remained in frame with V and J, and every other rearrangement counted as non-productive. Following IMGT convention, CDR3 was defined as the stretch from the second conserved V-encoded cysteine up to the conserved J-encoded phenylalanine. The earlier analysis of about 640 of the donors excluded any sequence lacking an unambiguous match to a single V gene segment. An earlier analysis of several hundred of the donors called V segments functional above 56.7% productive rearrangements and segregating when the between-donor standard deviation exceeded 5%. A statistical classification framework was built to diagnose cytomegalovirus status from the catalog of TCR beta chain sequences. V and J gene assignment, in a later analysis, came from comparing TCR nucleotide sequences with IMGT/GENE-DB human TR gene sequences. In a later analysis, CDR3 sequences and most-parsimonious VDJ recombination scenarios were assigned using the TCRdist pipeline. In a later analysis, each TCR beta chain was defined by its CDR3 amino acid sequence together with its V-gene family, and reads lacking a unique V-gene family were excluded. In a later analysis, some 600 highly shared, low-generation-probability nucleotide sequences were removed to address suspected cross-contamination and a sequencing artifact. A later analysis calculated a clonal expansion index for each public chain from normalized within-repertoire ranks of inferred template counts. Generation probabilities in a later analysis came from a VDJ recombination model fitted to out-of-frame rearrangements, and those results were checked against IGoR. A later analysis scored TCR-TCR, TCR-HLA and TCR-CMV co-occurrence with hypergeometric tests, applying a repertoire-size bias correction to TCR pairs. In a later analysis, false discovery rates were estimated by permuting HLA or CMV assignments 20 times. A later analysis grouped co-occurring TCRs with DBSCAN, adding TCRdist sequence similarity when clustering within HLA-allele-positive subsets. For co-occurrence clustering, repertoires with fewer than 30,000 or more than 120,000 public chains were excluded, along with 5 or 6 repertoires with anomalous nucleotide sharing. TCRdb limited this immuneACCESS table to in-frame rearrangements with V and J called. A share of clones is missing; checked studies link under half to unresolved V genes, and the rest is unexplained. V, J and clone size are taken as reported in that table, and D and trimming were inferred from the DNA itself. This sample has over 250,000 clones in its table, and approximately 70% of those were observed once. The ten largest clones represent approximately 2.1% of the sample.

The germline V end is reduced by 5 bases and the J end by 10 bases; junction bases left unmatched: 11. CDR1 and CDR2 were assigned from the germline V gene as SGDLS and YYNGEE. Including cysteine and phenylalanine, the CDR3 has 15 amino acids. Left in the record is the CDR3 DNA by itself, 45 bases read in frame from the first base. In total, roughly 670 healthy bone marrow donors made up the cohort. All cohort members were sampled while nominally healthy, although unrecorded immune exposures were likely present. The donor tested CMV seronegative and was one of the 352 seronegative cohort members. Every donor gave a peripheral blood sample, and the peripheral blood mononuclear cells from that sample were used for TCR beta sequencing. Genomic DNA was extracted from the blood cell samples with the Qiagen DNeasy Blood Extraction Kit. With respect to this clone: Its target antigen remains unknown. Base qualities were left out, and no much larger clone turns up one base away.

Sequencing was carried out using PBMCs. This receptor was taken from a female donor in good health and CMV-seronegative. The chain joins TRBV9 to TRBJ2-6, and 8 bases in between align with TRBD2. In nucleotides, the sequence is TGTGCCAGCAGTGTTAGCGGGACGTCCTCTAACGTCCTGACTTTC. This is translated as CASSVSGTSSNVLTF.